This T cell receptor (beta chain) was retrieved from a study of control samples from healthy donors and cancer patients. TCRdb's copy holds only in-frame clones and misses some; the assay was immunoSEQ multiplex PCR. This table holds some 95,000 clones, roughly 92% found once. CDR1 and CDR2 (germline): SGHDN, FVKESK. Trimming took off 4 bases at V and 4 bases at J, with 14 bases between the two ends. CDR3 size: 15 residues. This chain joins TRBV14 and TRBJ1-3; the D gene is possibly TRBD1 (6 bases). The TCR originated in a human donor in good health. The donor label of this sample is uncertain. The sequencing input was blood. The CDR3 DNA sequence: TGTGCCAGCAGCCGCAGCAGGGGATTGGGAAACACCATATATTTT. Protein sequence: CASSRSRGLGNTIYF. Filled out from reference TRBV14 and TRBJ1-3, the complete variable domain reads EAGVTQFPSHSVIEKGQTVTLRCDPISGHDNLYWYRRVMGKEIKFLLHFVKESKQDESGMPNNRFLAERTGGTYSTLKVQPAELEDSGVYFCASSRSRGLGNTIYFGEGSWLTVV.